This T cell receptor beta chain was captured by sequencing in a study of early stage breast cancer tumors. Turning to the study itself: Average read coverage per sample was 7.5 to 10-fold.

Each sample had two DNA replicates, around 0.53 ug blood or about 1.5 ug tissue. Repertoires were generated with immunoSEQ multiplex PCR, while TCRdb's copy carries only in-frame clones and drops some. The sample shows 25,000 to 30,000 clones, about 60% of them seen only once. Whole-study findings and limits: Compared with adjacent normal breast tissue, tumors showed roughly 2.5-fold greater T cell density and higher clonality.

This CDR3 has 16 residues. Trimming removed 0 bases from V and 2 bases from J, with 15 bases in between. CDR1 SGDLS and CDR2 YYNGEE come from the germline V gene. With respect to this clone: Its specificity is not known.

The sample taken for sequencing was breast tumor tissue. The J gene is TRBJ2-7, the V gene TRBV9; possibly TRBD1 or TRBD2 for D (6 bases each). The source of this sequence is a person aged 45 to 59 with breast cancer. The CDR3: CASSVGRGRTPYEQYF. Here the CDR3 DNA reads TGTGCCAGCAGCGTAGGTCGGGGGCGGACTCCCTACGAGCAGTACTTC.